Included here is one T cell receptor (beta chain) sequence, with context. This sample is part of a study of siplizumab effects on memory and regulatory T cells. Looked up from germline, CDR1 is SNHLY and CDR2 is FYNNEI. The CDR3 covers 15 residues. V was trimmed by 2 bases and J by 3 bases, leaving 11 bases between them. Produced via immunoSEQ multiplex PCR; TCRdb's table is partial and in-frame only. The sample records around 82,000 clones, about 92% being singletons. The sequenced sample was CD8+ T cells sorted from blood. The V gene is TRBV2, the J gene TRBJ1-3; tentative D call: TRBD1 (5 bases). The receptor's source is a human donor in good health. In DNA, the CDR3 is TGTGCCAGCAGTGAACTGGGGACGGGTGGAAACACCATATATTTT. It encodes CASSELGTGGNTIYF.